This T cell receptor (beta chain) was identified during a study of control samples from healthy donors and cancer patients. Germline V CDR1 and CDR2: GTSNPN, SVGIG (reference sequence). Trimming cost V 5 bases and J 0 bases, with 17 bases left between them. The CDR3 covers 16 residues. The data were produced by immunoSEQ multiplex PCR, yet TCRdb's version contains in-frame clones alone and is incomplete. This table holds 40,000 to 55,000 clones, under 95% found once. Sequences were obtained from PBMCs. This TCR came from a woman aged 40 to 50 with head and neck cancer. This chain joins TRBV30 and TRBJ1-5; D is possibly TRBD1 (5 bases). CDR3: CAWGSRQLYSNQPQHF. CDR3 DNA: TGTGCCTGGGGTAGTCGACAGCTTTATAGCAATCAGCCCCAGCATTTT.